This is a list of T cell receptor beta chains from one sample in a study of control samples from healthy donors and cancer patients. Using immunoSEQ multiplex PCR, the repertoire was profiled, and TCRdb retains in-frame clones only, with some absent. The repertoire holds approximately 140,000 clones, about 85% seen once, with approximately 9% in the top ten. The sequenced material came from blood. The source is a woman under 40 in good health. Both conserved end residues are part of each CDR3. The D gene is left open where the match is weak. Size is stated for part of the rows, as once, few or many counts, or as a class when the clone is expanded.

V	D	size	J	DNA	CDR3
TRBV5-1	.	few	TRBJ2-7	TGCGCCAGCAGCTTGGGTGGAGGGGCGGCCTACGAGCAGTACTTC	CASSLGGGAAYEQYF
TRBV27	TRBD2	.	TRBJ2-7	TGTGCCAGCAGCCGTAGCGGGAGGGCCCGGAGCGAGCAGTACTTC	CASSRSGRARSEQYF
TRBV29-1	.	.	TRBJ1-6	TGCAGCGTTCAGGACGGCATTAATTCACCCCTCCACTTT	CSVQDGINSPLHF
TRBV11-3	.	.	TRBJ2-1	TGTGCCAGCAGCCCGGGGACCGAAAACAATGAGCAGTTCTTC	CASSPGTENNEQFF
TRBV6-8	.	.	TRBJ2-3	TGTGCCAGCAGTGATGGGGGGTTGGGTACAGATACGCAGTATTTT	CASSDGGLGTDTQYF
TRBV28	.	.	TRBJ2-7	TGTGCCAGCAGTTCCCCGACGGGGCAGTACTTC	CASSSPTGQYF
TRBV12-3/TRBV12-4	TRBD1	once	TRBJ1-1	TGTGCCAGCAGTTGGACAGGGGCCACTGAAGCTTTCTTT	CASSWTGATEAFF
TRBV19	.	.	TRBJ1-5	TGTGCCAGTAGTATGGGTACCTCGGACGGGGGCAGAAGCAATCAGCCCCAGCATTTT	CASSMGTSDGGRSNQPQHF
TRBV25-1	.	few	TRBJ2-3	TGTGCCAGCAGTGACCCTTACGGGAGTGGGGATACGCAGTATTTT	CASSDPYGSGDTQYF
TRBV10-2	.	.	TRBJ2-3	TGCGCCAGCAGCGAAAATAAAGTGAGGGATACGCAGTATTTT	CASSENKVRDTQYF
TRBV7-2	.	.	TRBJ1-5	TGTGCCAGCAGCGTCACTGCTGATCAGCCCCAGCATTTT	CASSVTADQPQHF
TRBV19	.	.	TRBJ2-6	TGTGCCAGTAGTATTACACTAGACTCTGGGGCCAACGTCCTGACTTTC	CASSITLDSGANVLTF
TRBV10-3	.	.	TRBJ2-7	TGTGCCATCAGTGAAGCGGACTACGAGCAGTACTTC	CAISEADYEQYF
TRBV10-3	.	.	TRBJ2-3	TGTGCCATCAGTGAGTCTCCCGGGGGTAGCACAGATACGCAGTATTTT	CAISESPGGSTDTQYF
TRBV27	.	.	TRBJ2-1	TGTGCCAGCAGTTCTATCGAGGCCAGGTCTTTGAATGAGCAGTTCTTC	CASSSIEARSLNEQFF
TRBV23-1	TRBD1	.	TRBJ1-1	TGCGCCAGCAGTCAACAGGGGGGGATACTGAACACTGAAGCTTTCTTT	CASSQQGGILNTEAFF
TRBV6-2/TRBV6-3	.	once	TRBJ2-1	TGTGCCAGCAGTTACGCCCAAATGGGGCAGTTCTTC	CASSYAQMGQFF
TRBV18	.	.	TRBJ1-6	TGTGCCAGCTCACCAGGGCAGCCAAATTCACCCCTCCACTTT	CASSPGQPNSPLHF
TRBV30	.	few	TRBJ1-2	TGTGCCTGGAGTCCATGGGTTGGGGGCTACACCTTC	CAWSPWVGGYTF
TRBV3-1/TRBV3-2	.	.	TRBJ2-5	TGTGCCAGCAGCCAAGTAGAGACCCAGTACTTC	CASSQVETQYF
TRBV27	.	.	TRBJ1-6	TGTGCCAGCAGGCCCCGTTTAGGCTCCTATAATTCACCCCTCCACTTT	CASRPRLGSYNSPLHF